This TCR beta chain is from a study of CD8+CD57+ T cells in acquired aplastic anemia. About the research overall: Quantities of DNA derived from sorted CD4+ and CD8+ cells averaged roughly 3 ug.

TCR beta VDJ and CDR3 were profiled, and genomic DNA was the template. TCRdb analysed the reads with MiXCR anew, one entry per CDR3 protein. Of over 150,000 distinct CDR3 sequences in the sample, roughly 54% were seen once. Sequencing was done on patients that had shown CD8+CD57+ cell expansion by flow cytometry. A severe acquired aplastic anemia diagnosis applied to all patients. Trimming stripped 2 bases from V and 5 bases from J, with 15 bases between. The germline V gene has CDR1 LGHNT and CDR2 FRNRAP. The CDR3 loop spans 15 amino acids. Sequencing was performed on sorted CD4+, CD8+, or CD8+CD57+ T cells (not recorded which) from PBMCs. The TCR sequence derives from a human donor with aplastic anemia. The chain is built from TRBV12-5 and TRBJ2-5; TRBD1 is a possible D gene (6 bases). In DNA, the CDR3 is TGTGCTAGTGGTTTGTCCCCAGGGGAGCGGGAGACCCAGTACTTC. Encoded protein: CASGLSPGERETQYF.